These 22 T cell receptor beta chains originate from one sample sequenced in a study of CD4 T cells in relation to SARS-CoV-2 and coronaviruses. Profiling relied on immunoSEQ multiplex PCR, and the TCRdb table lists in-frame clones only, not all of them. This sample carries 25,000 to 35,000 clones, less than 80% of them seen once, and the ten largest clones take roughly 12%. These TCRs' antigens remain unknown. Unexposed donor CD4+ T cells date from 2011-2018, before the COVID-19 pandemic. CD4+ T cells were isolated from the cells after around 11 days of culture. Input material: CD4+ T cells from PBMCs, cultured in vitro. The source is a human donor in good health.

This clone showed up just a few times. This chain joins TRBV7-8 and TRBJ1-2; D is perhaps TRBD1 (5 bases). This CDR3 comprises 15 residues. Germline V lookup: CDR1 SGHVS, CDR2 FQNEAQ. Trimming stripped 5 bases from V and 0 bases from J, with 13 bases between. The CDR3 coding sequence is TGTGCCAGCAGCCCCAGGGACGTCGCTAACTATGGCTACACCTTC. It encodes CASSPRDVANYGYTF.

The CDR3 loop reads CASSPTGSTEAFF. The DNA for the CDR3 is TGTGCCAGCAGTCCGACAGGGAGCACTGAAGCTTTCTTT. The J gene is TRBJ1-1, the V gene TRBV6-2 or TRBV6-3, with 7 bases fitting TRBD1. V gave up 5 bases and J gave up 4 bases; unmatched junction bases: 4. The CDR3 is 13 residues long. Germline assignment: CDR1 MNHEY and CDR2 SVGEGT.

V and J are TRBV18 and TRBJ2-1; 10 nucleotides line up with TRBD2. J was trimmed by 4 bases and V by 0 bases; bases with no gene match: 6. Germline loops: CDR1 KGHSH, CDR2 LQKENI. This CDR3 is built from 17 residues. This chain's CDR3 is CASSPPAGTSVYNEQFF. The CDR3 DNA reads TGTGCCAGCTCACCACCTGCCGGGACTAGCGTATACAATGAGCAGTTCTTC.

This sequence joins TRBV6-2 or TRBV6-3 and TRBJ1-2; 10 bases agree with TRBD1. Germline CDR1 and CDR2: MNHEY and SVGEGT. This CDR3 has 15 residues. After removal of 4 bases from V and 7 bases from J, the junction contained 9 bases not matched to a gene. The CDR3 nucleotides read TGTGCCAGCAGTTCACCCGGGACAGGGGTCCCTGGCTACACCTTC. Translation: CASSSPGTGVPGYTF.

This chain links TRBV18 with TRBJ2-3; D is unclear. Germline V gives CDR1 KGHSH, CDR2 LQKENI. V lost 3 bases and J 3 bases, leaving 4 bases between the germline ends. The CDR3 consists of 12 residues. In nucleotides, the CDR3 is TGTGCCAGCTCACCGGGGACAGATACGCAGTATTTT. As protein: CASSPGTDTQYF.

J is TRBJ2-1 and V is TRBV9; tentatively, D is TRBD2 (6 bases). The V gene's germline CDR1 is SGDLS and CDR2 YYNGEE. The CDR3 sequence is 15 residues long. The V and J ends lost 4 bases and 6 bases respectively, with 17 bases between them. This CDR3 is CASSLWGDSRNEQFF. CDR3 coding DNA: TGTGCCAGCAGCCTATGGGGGGATTCACGCAATGAGCAGTTCTTC.

In DNA, the CDR3 is TGTGCCAGCAGCTTAAGTGGGATGGGGCGGGAGTCCCGGACCGGGGAGCTGTTTTTT. It codes for CASSLSGMGRESRTGELFF. The rearrangement links TRBV7-2 to TRBJ2-2; 7 bases are a match to TRBD2. The CDR3 totals 19 residues. The V segment lost 2 bases and the J segment 5 bases; nucleotides outside the gene matches: 17. The germline gives CDR1 SGHTA, CDR2 FQGNSA.

This sequence joins TRBV5-6 and TRBJ2-5, with D maybe TRBD2 (6 bases). The V end was cut by 6 bases, the J end by 2 bases, with 17 bases between. The germline CDR1 and CDR2 sequences are SGHDT and YYEEEE. CDR3 length equals 15 residues. CDR3 in amino acids: CASTQVGDLQETQYF. The CDR3 DNA follows: TGTGCCAGCACCCAAGTGGGGGACTTACAAGAGACCCAGTACTTC.

This clone was counted only a few times. V is TRBV3-1 (or the pseudogene TRBV3-2) and J is TRBJ1-1; D is undetermined. CDR1 is LGHDT and CDR2 is YNNKEL in the germline V gene (reference sequence). CDR3 size: 11 residues. V lost 6 bases and J 5 bases, leaving 7 bases between the germline ends. The CDR3 sequence is CASRSQTEAFF. The CDR3 bases are TGTGCCAGCAGATCACAGACTGAAGCTTTCTTT.

The chain employs TRBV5-8 and TRBJ2-3, with 7 positions matching TRBD1. The V gene's germline CDR1 is SGHTS and CDR2 YDEGEE. Unmatched junction bases numbered 11, after V lost 3 bases and J lost 4 bases. CDR3 size: 16 residues. DNA for the CDR3: TGTGCCAGCAGCTCGCCCAGACAGGGAAGGGCAGATACGCAGTATTTT. It codes for CASSSPRQGRADTQYF.

V gene TRBV3-1 (or the pseudogene TRBV3-2) combines with J gene TRBJ1-1; D might be TRBD1 (5 bases). The CDR3 length is 13 residues. Germline lookup yields CDR1 LGHDT and CDR2 YNNKEL (reference sequence). The germline V and J ends were trimmed by 6 bases and 6 bases, with 14 bases remaining between them. The CDR3 DNA reads TGTGCCAGCAGTGGTAGGGGTTGGGCTGAAGCTTTCTTT. It yields the protein CASSGRGWAEAFF.

This sequence joins TRBV12-3 or TRBV12-4 and TRBJ1-2, with 7 bases aligning to TRBD1. The CDR3 contains 13 residues. Trimming at V came to 3 bases and at J to 4 bases, leaving 2 bases not matched to a gene. The CDR3 reads CASSFPGGYGYTF. CDR3 coding DNA: TGTGCCAGCAGTTTCCCAGGGGGCTATGGCTACACCTTC.

The chain has TRBV7-2 and TRBJ2-1; 9 bases align to TRBD1. The CDR3 sequence is 16 residues long. V was clipped by 2 bases and J by 8 bases; unmatched bases: 10. CDR1 and CDR2 from the germline V gene are SGHTA and FQGNSA. The CDR3 region is CASSLPPGTGSHEQFF. The CDR3 region has the DNA TGTGCCAGCAGCTTACCTCCCGGGACAGGGTCCCATGAGCAGTTCTTC.

The chain uses TRBV7-9 and TRBJ1-1, with D uncertain. The V gene lost 1 base and the J gene lost 4 bases, with 10 bases spanning the gap. The length of the CDR3 is 14 residues. Looked up from germline, CDR1 is SEHNR and CDR2 is FQNEAQ (reference sequence). Here the CDR3 reads CASSLVDGRTEAFF. DNA of the CDR3: TGTGCCAGCAGCTTAGTAGACGGGCGCACTGAAGCTTTCTTT.

This rearrangement joins TRBV11-2 to TRBJ1-6; 9 nucleotides agree with TRBD1. Germline-derived CDR1 and CDR2 are SGHAT and FQNNGV. The CDR3 loop spans 14 amino acids. V dropped 5 bases and J dropped 7; count of bases not matched to a gene: 3. CDR3 in amino acids: CASSPDRGNSPLHF. CDR3 bases: TGTGCCAGCAGCCCGGACAGGGGCAATTCACCCCTCCACTTT.

This clone was seen a single time. The genes are TRBV5-1 and TRBJ2-7; the D is unclear. The V gene lost 1 base and the J gene lost 3 bases, with 11 bases spanning the gap. The CDR3 consists of 14 residues. The germline gives CDR1 SGHRS, CDR2 YFSETQ. The CDR3 coding sequence is TGCGCCAGCAGCTTGTCTCTGGGCCGCTACGAGCAGTACTTC. Protein sequence: CASSLSLGRYEQYF.

J is TRBJ1-2 and V is TRBV10-3; D gene unclear. V shed 0 bases and J shed 0 bases, with 11 bases lying between them. CDR1 and CDR2 from the germline V gene are ENHRY and SYGVKD. This CDR3 region has 16 residues. CDR3 in DNA: TGTGCCATCAGTGAGTCGTTAAGGAATTCTAACTATGGCTACACCTTC. The encoded protein is CAISESLRNSNYGYTF.

The chain carries TRBV10-3 and TRBJ2-2, with D maybe TRBD2 (5 bases). The V end was cut by 0 bases, the J end by 2 bases, with 7 bases between. Per germline, CDR1 ENHRY and CDR2 SYGVKD. The CDR3 consists of 15 residues. The CDR3 DNA sequence: TGTGCCATCAGTGAGTCCCGGGATAACACCGGGGAGCTGTTTTTT. This sequence encodes CAISESRDNTGELFF.

Worth noting for this clone: The junction does not match germline at one end; this may be a read error. The chain recombines TRBV6-2 or TRBV6-3 with TRBJ2-1, with D perhaps given as TRBD1 or TRBD2 (5 bases each). CDR1 and CDR2 (germline): MNHEY, SVGEGT. The CDR3 has 16 amino acids. Here the CDR3 DNA reads TGTGTCAGCAGTTATACTCGCCGGGGCACCTACAATGAGCAGTTCTTC. Encoded protein: CVSSYTRRGTYNEQFF.

With regard to this clone: At one of its ends the junction is not consistent with the germline gene, which may arise from a read error. CDR3: CASSPPRAGSTDTQYF. For the CDR3, the DNA is TGTGCCAGCTCCCCACCGAGGGCGGGAAGCACAGATACGCAGTATTTT. The rearrangement uses TRBV18 and TRBJ2-3; maybe TRBD2 (6 bases). In germline, CDR1 is KGHSH, CDR2 LQKENI. This CDR3 is built from 16 residues.

The chain carries TRBV10-3 and TRBJ2-1; no clear D gene. This CDR3 comprises 13 residues. Trimming took 3 bases from V and 9 from J, leaving 12 bases between them. Germline CDR1 ENHRY, CDR2 SYGVKD. DNA for the CDR3: TGTGCCATCAGTGAAATGGAGCGTACTGAGCAGTTCTTC. It translates to CAISEMERTEQFF.

The chain recombines TRBV7-9 with TRBJ1-2; tentatively, D is TRBD1 (6 bases). Germline lookup yields CDR1 SEHNR and CDR2 FQNEAQ (reference sequence). This CDR3 contains 15 residues. Trimming took 7 bases from V and 0 from J, leaving 15 bases between them. CDR3 in DNA: TGTGCCAGCACCAAAGAGGGGGGCCCTAACTATGGCTACACCTTC. It yields the protein CASTKEGGPNYGYTF. Combining the CDR3 with reference TRBV7-9 and TRBJ1-2 gives the whole variable domain DTGVSQNPRHKITKRGQNVTFRCDPISEHNRLYWYRQTLGQGPEFLTYFQNEAQLEKSRLLSDRFSAERPKGSFSTLEIQRTEQGDSAMYLCASTKEGGPNYGYTFGSGTRLTVV.